This passage covers 21 T cell receptor beta chains from one sample sequenced in a study of blood T cell repertoires in COVID-19. Assay used: immunoSEQ multiplex PCR; TCRdb lists only in-frame clones, some missing. This table holds about 44,000 clones, around 84% found once. Material: peripheral blood. The receptor set was obtained from a human donor in a cohort sampled during active COVID-19.

This sequence joins TRBV2 and TRBJ2-3; 9 bases fit TRBD2. Germline V CDR1 and CDR2: SNHLY, FYNNEI. CDR3 length equals 15 residues. Losses at the gene ends were 7 bases for V and 3 bases for J; bases not matched to a gene: 8. The DNA for the CDR3 is TGTGCCAGCAACGGAGCGGGGGGAAGGACAGATACGCAGTATTTT. It encodes CASNGAGGRTDTQYF. The full variable domain, completed using reference TRBV2 and TRBJ2-3, is EPEVTQTPSHQVTQMGQEVILRCVPISNHLYFYWYRQILGQKVEFLVSFYNNEISEKSEIFDDQFSVERPDGSNFTLKIRSTKLEDSAMYFCASNGAGGRTDTQYFGPGTRLTVL.

The CDR3 nucleotides are TGTGCCAGCAGCACCACAGGGGACTATCAGCCCCAGCATTTT. Translation: CASSTTGDYQPQHF. This chain joins TRBV7-2 and TRBJ1-5; 7 positions agree with TRBD1. Per the germline V gene, CDR1 is SGHTA and CDR2 is FQGNSA. This CDR3 comprises 14 residues. V lost 5 bases to trimming and J lost 5 bases; unmatched junction nucleotides: 6.

The J gene is TRBJ2-1, the V gene TRBV20-1; 10 nucleotides match TRBD1. This CDR3 contains 11 residues. With 6 bases clipped from V and 15 bases from J, the junction kept 8 bases outside the gene matches. Germline V gene data show CDR1 as DFQATT and CDR2 as SNEGSKA (reference sequence). CDR3: CSADGTGVSFF. The CDR3 nucleotides are TGCAGTGCCGACGGGACAGGGGTTTCGTTCTTC.

V is TRBV6-1 and J is TRBJ1-2; D remains ambiguous. Trimming cost V 2 bases and J 5 bases, with 15 bases left between them. Germline loops: CDR1 MNHNS, CDR2 SASEGT. This CDR3 region has 15 residues. CDR3 loop: CASSEPAGRRYGYTF. The DNA for the CDR3 is TGTGCCAGCAGTGAACCAGCGGGTCGGAGGTATGGCTACACCTTC.

This clone was observed once. The V gene is TRBV4-1, the J gene TRBJ1-5, with D unclear. V was clipped by 0 bases and J by 9 bases, with 12 bases between them. The V gene's germline CDR1 is MGHRA and CDR2 YSYEKL. The CDR3 loop spans 14 amino acids. The CDR3 nucleotides read TGCGCCAGCAGCCAAGAGGGCCCGAAATGGCCCCAGCATTTT. Amino acids: CASSQEGPKWPQHF.

This clone was observed a few times. V gene TRBV9 combines with J gene TRBJ2-5; D perhaps matches TRBD2 (6 bases). Trimming took off 0 bases at V and 5 bases at J, with 17 bases between the two ends. The germline V gene has CDR1 SGDLS and CDR2 YYNGEE. This CDR3 contains 16 residues. Written as DNA, the CDR3 is TGTGCCAGCAGCGTAGCTGCGGGGCCGGTCTGGGAGACCCAGTACTTC. Protein: CASSVAAGPVWETQYF.

The chain employs TRBV4-2 and TRBJ2-5; 7 positions agree with TRBD1. This CDR3 is built from 14 residues. Germline V gene lookup returns CDR1 LGHNA and CDR2 YNFKEQ. V dropped 1 base and J dropped 4; count of bases not matched to a gene: 3. CDR3: CASSQGQGRETQYF. CDR3 DNA sequence: TGTGCCAGCAGCCAAGGACAGGGAAGAGAGACCCAGTACTTC.

The chain uses TRBV7-8 and TRBJ1-1; 9 bases fit TRBD1. CDR1 is SGHVS and CDR2 is FQNEAQ in the germline V gene. The CDR3 is 15 amino acids. V trimming: 2 bases; J trimming: 5 bases; junction bases outside the gene matches: 6. CDR3: CASSLPTGGQTEAFF. CDR3 nucleotide sequence: TGTGCCAGCAGCTTACCGACAGGGGGGCAGACTGAAGCTTTCTTT.

V is TRBV27 and J is TRBJ2-5; 12 nucleotides match TRBD2. CDR3 length equals 15 residues. The J segment lost 5 bases and the V segment lost 6 bases, leaving 7 bases of the junction unmatched. Germline V gene lookup returns CDR1 MNHEY and CDR2 SMNVEV (reference sequence). The DNA for the CDR3 is TGTGCCAGCAGCCATCCTAGCGGGGGGGCGGAGACCCAGTACTTC. It translates to CASSHPSGGAETQYF.

This clone was seen only once. The chain uses TRBV3-1 (or the pseudogene TRBV3-2) and TRBJ1-1; the D is unclear. This CDR3 region has 12 residues. Germline V gene lookup returns CDR1 LGHDT and CDR2 YNNKEL (reference sequence). The V gene lost 4 bases and the J gene lost 6 bases, with 9 bases spanning the gap. The CDR3 spells CASSLIEPEAFF. The CDR3 nucleotides are TGTGCCAGCAGCCTTATTGAGCCTGAAGCTTTCTTT.

A few counts support this clone. The CDR3 loop reads CASSQERSGTENSPLHF. The CDR3 DNA is TGCGCCAGCAGCCAAGAAAGGTCAGGGACAGAGAATTCACCCCTCCACTTT. The chain carries TRBV4-1 and TRBJ1-6; 7 bases match TRBD1. Germline-derived CDR1 and CDR2 are MGHRA and YSYEKL. Trimming at V came to 0 bases and at J to 7 bases, leaving 9 bases not matched to a gene. The CDR3 length is 17 residues.

The rearrangement joins TRBV12-3 or TRBV12-4 to TRBJ1-1; perhaps TRBD1 as D (5 bases). The CDR3 loop spans 13 amino acids. V dropped 6 bases and J dropped 1 base, with 9 bases sitting between them. The CDR3 reads CASRPTGNTEAFF. CDR3 DNA sequence: TGTGCCAGCAGACCCACAGGGAACACTGAAGCTTTCTTT.

The chain is built from TRBV4-1 and TRBJ2-4, with 7 bases identical to TRBD1. V shed 3 bases, J shed 0 bases, and the junction held 5 bases outside the gene matches. This CDR3 has 16 amino acids. Germline-derived CDR1 and CDR2 are MGHRA and YSYEKL. The CDR3 DNA is TGCGCCAGCAGCCAGGGGACAGCCTTAGCCAAAAACATTCAGTACTTC. Protein sequence: CASSQGTALAKNIQYF.

The chain links TRBV3-1 (or the pseudogene TRBV3-2) to TRBJ1-1; 8 nucleotides agree with TRBD1. The length of the CDR3 is 15 residues. V gave up 2 bases and J gave up 1 base; unmatched junction bases: 3. In germline, CDR1 is LGHDT, CDR2 YNNKEL (reference sequence). The CDR3 nucleotides read TGTGCCAGCAGCCAACACGGACAGGGGAACACTGAAGCTTTCTTT. Protein: CASSQHGQGNTEAFF.

The genes are TRBV24-1 and TRBJ2-1; possibly TRBD1 for D (5 bases). V dropped 4 bases and J dropped 10 bases, with 22 bases sitting between them. Germline V lookup: CDR1 KGHDR, CDR2 SFDVKD. CDR3 length equals 16 residues. This CDR3 reads CATSEGVGYWPVEQFF. DNA for the CDR3: TGTGCCACCAGTGAAGGGGTGGGGTATTGGCCAGTCGAGCAGTTCTTC.

V and J are TRBV5-6 and TRBJ1-5, with 7 bases aligning to TRBD1. V shed 1 base and J 1 base; nucleotides not matched to a gene: 8. Germline loops: CDR1 SGHDT, CDR2 YYEEEE. This CDR3 spans 17 amino acids. This CDR3 reads CASSLRGTASSNQPQHF. Written as DNA, the CDR3 is TGTGCCAGCAGCTTGAGAGGGACAGCTTCCAGCAATCAGCCCCAGCATTTT. Filled out from reference TRBV5-6 and TRBJ1-5, the complete variable domain reads DAGVTQSPTHLIKTRGQQVTLRCSPKSGHDTVSWYQQALGQGPQFIFQYYEEEERQRGNFPDRFSGHQFPNYSSELNVNALLLGDSALYLCASSLRGTASSNQPQHFGDGTRLSIL.

The J gene is TRBJ1-5, the V gene TRBV23-1; TRBD1 agrees at 9 bases. TRBV23-1 is flagged as an ORF with uncertain function. The CDR3 has 21 residues. The V gene end was trimmed by 6 bases and the J gene end by 6 bases; junction bases not matched to a gene: 27. For the CDR3, the DNA is TGCGCCAGCAGACCTCTTATCCGCCCCGGGACAGGGTTCCATTGCAGTCAGCCCCAGCATTTT. It encodes CASRPLIRPGTGFHCSQPQHF.

V is TRBV6-5 and J is TRBJ1-2; no reliable D call. Germline loops: CDR1 MNHEY, CDR2 SVGAGI. This CDR3 region has 14 residues. Trimming removed 5 bases at V and 6 bases at J, with 16 bases between. The CDR3 DNA sequence: TGTGCCAGCAGTCCTGTGATGGGGAGTCATGGCTACACCTTC. Translating it yields CASSPVMGSHGYTF.

This chain uses TRBV19 with TRBJ1-3, with D perhaps TRBD1 (6 bases). Trimming removed 5 bases from V and 0 bases from J, with 17 bases in between. The CDR3 loop spans 17 amino acids. Germline-derived CDR1 and CDR2 are LNHDA and SQIVND (reference sequence). In DNA form, the CDR3 reads TGTGCCAGTAGTTCACAGACAGGTCCATTCTCTGGAAACACCATATATTTT. This gives the protein CASSSQTGPFSGNTIYF.

The chain joins TRBV4-1 to TRBJ2-3; tentatively, D is TRBD1 (6 bases). The germline V gene encodes CDR1 MGHRA and CDR2 YSYEKL. The V gene lost 3 bases and the J gene lost 1 base, with 14 bases spanning the gap. The CDR3 totals 16 residues. CDR3 bases: TGCGCCAGCAGCCATACAGGGACCTCGGGCACAGATACGCAGTATTTT. Translated, it gives CASSHTGTSGTDTQYF.

The chain carries TRBV23-1 and TRBJ2-5, with 9 positions matching TRBD1. TRBV23-1 carries the ORF label, with uncertain function. Trimming cost V 1 base and J 5 bases; bases outside gene matches: 8. The CDR3 runs to 16 residues. DNA for the CDR3: TGCGCCAGCAGTCAATACTTGGGACAGGGTGGGGAGACCCAGTACTTC. It translates to CASSQYLGQGGETQYF.